One sample yielded the 14 T cell receptor beta chains listed below, sequenced in a study of human T cells and chemical hapten exposure. One entry per CDR3 protein results from TCRdb running MiXCR on the RACE reads. The sample holds fewer than 100,000 distinct CDR3 sequences, around 9.4% seen once. Time point indicated: healthy volunteer bleed at 6 weeks. The starting material, unfractionated whole blood, was used for total RNA extraction. The sequenced sample consisted of whole blood. The source is a female donor in good health. Some clones in this sample may be carry-over from other donors' samples.

This clonotype has a handful of counts. The V and J genes are TRBV4-3 and TRBJ2-3, with D tentatively TRBD2 (6 bases). The length of the CDR3 is 16 residues. CDR1 and CDR2 (germline): LGHNA, YSLEER. The V gene lost 3 bases and the J gene lost 0 bases, with 13 bases spanning the gap. The CDR3 protein is CASSQGPLASTDTQYF. In DNA form, the CDR3 reads TGCGCCAGCAGCCAGGGCCCACTAGCTAGCACAGATACGCAGTATTTT.

V is TRBV5-1 and J is TRBJ2-3; D unclear. This CDR3 is 12 amino acids long. Germline V gene data show CDR1 as SGHRS and CDR2 as YFSETQ. V shed 2 bases and J shed 3 bases, with 4 bases lying between them. The CDR3: CASSLQTDTQYF. The CDR3, as DNA: TGCGCCAGCAGCTTACAGACAGATACGCAGTATTTT.

This chain uses TRBV12-3 or TRBV12-4 with TRBJ1-6, with D possibly TRBD1 on 5 matching bases. The V end lost 5 bases, the J end lost 14 bases, and 19 bases lay between the germline ends. The CDR3 extends over 14 amino acids. CDR3 amino acids: CASSPGTFDRALHF. The CDR3 region has the DNA TGTGCCAGCAGTCCCGGGACCTTCGATCGGGCCCTCCACTTT.

J is TRBJ1-2 and V is TRBV4-3, with 7 nucleotides matching TRBD1. The length of the CDR3 is 16 residues. With 1 base clipped from V and 3 bases from J, the junction kept 8 bases outside the gene matches. The V gene's germline CDR1 is LGHNA and CDR2 YSLEER. CDR3 sequence (DNA): TGCGCCAGCAGCCAAGGCTCGGGACAGAAAGACTATGGCTACACCTTC. Its translation: CASSQGSGQKDYGYTF.

This clonotype has at least ten counts. The gene calls are TRBV7-2 and TRBJ1-1; 7 bases map to TRBD1. The CDR3 spans 14 residues. CDR1 and CDR2 from the germline V gene are SGHTA and FQGNSA. After removal of 4 bases from V and 4 bases from J, the junction contained 6 bases not matched to a gene. CDR3 region: CASSSQGRTTEAFF. The CDR3 nucleotides are TGTGCCAGCAGCTCACAGGGGAGGACCACTGAAGCTTTCTTT.

This chain links TRBV25-1 with TRBJ2-2; TRBD1 agrees at 7 bases. The germline V gene has CDR1 MGHDK and CDR2 SYGVNS. The CDR3 sequence is 15 residues long. V trimming: 6 bases; J trimming: 3 bases; junction bases outside the gene matches: 7. The CDR3 DNA is TGTGCCAGCAGGGAGACAGGGTTTCACACCGGGGAGCTGTTTTTT. It encodes CASRETGFHTGELFF.

The table lists this clonotype with many counts. V usage is TRBV5-4 and J usage is TRBJ2-4; 10 bases align to TRBD2. CDR3 size: 15 residues. Germline CDR1 and CDR2: SGHNT and YYREEE (reference sequence). Trimming cost V 6 bases and J 5 bases; bases outside gene matches: 8. The CDR3 here is CASKVTSGPENIQYF. The DNA for the CDR3 is TGTGCCAGCAAAGTGACTAGCGGGCCTGAAAACATTCAGTACTTC.

This clonotype rates as medium-sized. The chain is built from TRBV15 and TRBJ1-4; 9 bases align to TRBD1. V trimming: 0 bases; J trimming: 7 bases; junction bases outside the gene matches: 6. CDR3 length equals 16 residues. Germline assignment: CDR1 LNHNV and CDR2 YYDKDF (reference sequence). The CDR3 coding sequence is TGTGCCACCAGCAGAGATCCGGGACAGGGAAGTGAAAAACTGTTTTTT. Its translation is CATSRDPGQGSEKLFF.

This clonotype has only a few counts. Here the CDR3 reads CAISAGTAPRQETQYF. In nucleotides, the CDR3 is TGTGCCATCAGTGCGGGGACCGCCCCGAGACAAGAGACCCAGTACTTC. This sequence joins TRBV10-3 and TRBJ2-5; TRBD1 or TRBD2 may be the D gene (5 bases each). Germline V gene data show CDR1 as ENHRY and CDR2 as SYGVKD. The V end was cut by 4 bases, the J end by 2 bases, with 17 bases between. The CDR3 loop spans 16 amino acids.

V usage is TRBV12-3 or TRBV12-4 and J usage is TRBJ1-1; weak D call: TRBD1 (5 bases). V was cut by 4 bases and J by 4 bases, with 10 bases left in between. CDR3 length equals 13 residues. This CDR3 reads CASSSWGGTEAFF. CDR3 bases: TGTGCCAGCAGTTCGTGGGGGGGCACTGAAGCTTTCTTT.

In its sample, this clonotype was seen many times. The V and J genes are TRBV20-1 and TRBJ2-2; 9 bases agree with TRBD2. This CDR3 is built from 17 residues. CDR1 is DFQATT, CDR2 SNEGSKA, per germline (reference sequence). With 3 bases clipped from V and 4 bases from J, the junction kept 12 bases outside the gene matches. CDR3 nucleotide sequence: TGCAGTGCTAGTATGGGCGGGGGGGCCCCCGGCACCGGGGAGCTGTTTTTT. This encodes CSASMGGGAPGTGELFF.

There are many counts of this clonotype. This chain links TRBV19 with TRBJ1-2; 12 nucleotides align to TRBD1. The V gene's germline CDR1 is LNHDA and CDR2 SQIVND (reference sequence). The V segment lost 6 bases and the J segment 6 bases; nucleotides outside the gene matches: 11. The CDR3 loop spans 16 amino acids. The CDR3 DNA follows: TGTGCCAGTAGCGCCTCTCATGGGACAGGGGGCAATGGCTACACCTTC. This gives the protein CASSASHGTGGNGYTF.

This sequence joins TRBV12-3 or TRBV12-4 and TRBJ2-1; no reliable D call. The ends were cut back, 6 bases at V and 9 bases at J, with 24 bases in the middle. CDR3 length: 16 residues. CDR3 amino acids: CASSPVAGAVHIEQFF. For the CDR3, the DNA is TGTGCCAGCAGCCCGGTGGCAGGTGCAGTCCACATTGAGCAGTTCTTC.

The sample holds many counts of this clonotype. The V and J genes are TRBV4-2 and TRBJ2-3, with D possibly TRBD1 on 6 matching bases. CDR1 LGHNA and CDR2 YNFKEQ come from the germline V gene. The CDR3 contains 17 residues. V was cut by 4 bases and J by 1 base, with 18 bases left in between. The chain's CDR3 is CASSRKQGSGGTDTQYF. The CDR3 bases are TGTGCCAGCAGCCGAAAACAGGGATCCGGGGGCACAGATACGCAGTATTTT.